The clone carrying this TCR beta chain was counted a few times. The antigen is undetermined. In germline, CDR1 is MNHNS, CDR2 SASEGT. Trimming left V 6 bases short and J 5 bases short, with 16 bases between. The CDR3 has 14 amino acids. The sample comes from a study of T cell repertoires in cytomegalovirus infection. From the reads, TCRdb called clonotypes with MiXCR, one entry per CDR3 protein. This table has more than 400,000 distinct CDR3 sequences, approximately 25% appearing once. Study-level results: Cumulative public TCR beta family frequency identified CMV carriers with the relevant HLA. What dominated the ex vivo response were HLA-C-restricted CMV-specific TCR beta clonotypes.

Sequenced material: PBMCs. The rearrangement links TRBV6-1 to TRBJ1-2; D is possibly TRBD1 (6 bases). The TCR was taken from a human donor in good health (CMV status not recorded). Some clones in this sample may be carry-over from other donors' samples. In DNA, the CDR3 is TGTGCCAGCAGCTACGGGGGGGGCGCGTATGGCTACACCTTC. It is translated as CASSYGGGAYGYTF.